What follows are 21 T cell receptor beta chains derived from one specimen sequenced in a study of T cell clonality in common variable immunodeficiency. Libraries were prepared by immunoSEQ multiplex PCR; TCRdb keeps only in-frame clonotypes and omits some of them. Listed here are approximately 52,000 clones without any singletons, the top ten holding more than 3%. Sequenced input: peripheral blood mononuclear cells. The origin of the receptors is a person between 18 and 75 years old in good health.

This clone appeared many times. The CDR3 end falls 3 residues outside the read, so it is completed with the germline J gene. The rearrangement links TRBV20-1 to TRBJ2-7; maybe TRBD2 (6 bases). The ends were cut back, 2 bases at V and 5 bases at J, with 19 bases in the middle. Germline-derived CDR1 and CDR2 are DFQATT and SNEGSKA (reference sequence). This CDR3 comprises 15 residues. The CDR3 bases that were read are TGCAGTGCTAGAACCCGGAGGGCCATCGGGGACGAG. This encodes CSARTRRAIGDE. In full, the CDR3 is CSARTRRAIGDEQYF.

This clone was seen ten or more times. From the germline J gene comes the end of the CDR3, since the read stops 3 residues before it. The V call is TRBV20-1, the J call TRBJ2-1; tentative D call: TRBD1 (5 bases). The germline V gene encodes CDR1 DFQATT and CDR2 SNEGSKA (reference sequence). V was shortened by 5 bases and J by 4 bases, with 12 bases between the two germline ends. The CDR3 has 13 residues. The CDR3 DNA, read in part, is TGCAGTGCTGTCAGGGTCCTTTACAATGAG. Protein: CSAVRVLYNE. The complete CDR3 reads CSAVRVLYNEQFF.

CDR3 amino acids: CASAGVEAHEQFF. CDR3 DNA, as far as it was read: TGCGCCAGCGCGGGGGTGGAGGCGCATGAG. This chain uses TRBV10-1 with TRBJ2-1, with 7 positions matching TRBD2. From the germline J gene comes the end of the CDR3, since the read stops 3 residues before it. CDR1 and CDR2 from the germline V gene are WNHNN and SYGVQD (reference sequence). The length of the CDR3 is 13 residues. With 8 bases clipped from V and 8 bases from J, the junction kept 9 bases outside the gene matches.

This clone occurred many times. The read ends 3 residues before the CDR3 terminus; that terminus is restored from the germline J gene. This rearrangement joins TRBV19 to TRBJ2-5; possibly TRBD1 for D (5 bases). The CDR3 contains 15 residues. Between the trimmed V and J ends, which lost 1 base and 5 bases, there was a span of 14 bases. In germline, CDR1 is LNHDA, CDR2 SQIVND (reference sequence). The part of the CDR3 DNA that was read is TGTGCCAGTAGTATAGGGCAGGGTGAGGTGGAGACC. Its translation: CASSIGQGEVET. The entire CDR3 reads CASSIGQGEVETQYF.

At least ten counts were recorded for this clone. CDR3 amino acids: CASSWTGDNQPQHF. CDR3 DNA (partial): TGTGCCAGCAGCTGGACAGGGGACAATCAGCCC. The rearrangement links TRBV5-6 to TRBJ1-5; TRBD1 matches 9 bases. The CDR3 goes on 3 residues after the read ends, and that part is filled in from the germline J gene. V lost 3 bases to trimming and J lost 3 bases; unmatched junction nucleotides: 1. Germline CDR1 is SGHDT and CDR2 is YYEEEE. The CDR3 has 14 amino acids.

This clone was found many times. The read is 3 residues too short to cover the CDR3 end, so that end is filled in from the germline J gene. The chain employs TRBV14 and TRBJ2-7; D gene uncertain. V dropped 4 bases and J dropped 3 bases, with 16 bases sitting between them. CDR3 length equals 15 residues. Germline V lookup: CDR1 SGHDN, CDR2 FVKESK. CDR3: CASSRHLVASYEQYF. The CDR3 DNA, read in part, is TGTGCCAGCAGCCGTCACCTCGTCGCGAGCTACGAG.

This clone was counted only a few times. The observed sequence ends 3 residues before the CDR3 terminus, with the missing tail filled in from the germline J gene. The J gene is TRBJ2-7, the V gene TRBV19; 8 positions agree with TRBD1. CDR1 and CDR2 from the germline V gene are LNHDA and SQIVND (reference sequence). This CDR3 contains 17 residues. After removal of 1 base from V and 3 bases from J, the junction contained 11 bases not matched to a gene. CDR3 sequence reads: CASSIGPGGSFGYEQYF. Incomplete CDR3 DNA: TGTGCCAGTAGTATAGGTCCAGGGGGCTCTTTCGGCTACGAG.

There are many counts of this clone. The CDR3 end falls 3 residues outside the read, so it is completed with the germline J gene. The chain couples TRBV5-1 to TRBJ2-2; D is possibly TRBD1 (5 bases). This CDR3 contains 17 residues. Trimming stripped 4 bases from V and 0 bases from J, with 16 bases between. CDR1 SGHRS and CDR2 YFSETQ come from the germline V gene. This CDR3 reads CASSDINRNPNTGELFF. Partial CDR3 DNA: TGCGCCAGCAGCGACATCAACAGGAACCCGAACACCGGGGAG.

This clone was counted many times. The sequenced CDR3 bases are TGCGCCAGCAGCCAAGAGCAGGGAGCAGCTGAA. This translates into CASSQEQGAAE. The entire CDR3 sequence reads CASSQEQGAAEAFF. This sequence joins TRBV4-1 and TRBJ1-1; TRBD1 might be the D (5 bases). Read data end 3 residues before the CDR3 end; the end is taken from the germline J gene. Germline lookup yields CDR1 MGHRA and CDR2 YSYEKL. V was cut by 0 bases and J by 6 bases, with 11 bases left in between. The CDR3 is made up of 14 amino acids.

This clone showed up many times. The read comes to an end 3 residues before the CDR3 does, leaving the germline J gene to fill in the end. This chain links TRBV5-1 with TRBJ1-2; D gene unclear. The CDR3 is 15 amino acids. The V gene's germline CDR1 is SGHRS and CDR2 YFSETQ. The V and J ends lost 0 bases and 6 bases respectively, with 15 bases between them. CDR3 protein: CASSLVGSLGDGYTF. CDR3 DNA (partial): TGCGCCAGCAGCTTGGTTGGTAGTCTAGGTGATGGC.

Many counts were recorded for this clone. From the germline J gene comes the end of the CDR3, since the read stops 3 residues before it. The chain couples TRBV23-1 to TRBJ2-3, with 7 bases identical to TRBD2. TRBV23-1 belongs to the ORF category, with a function that is uncertain. This CDR3 has 15 amino acids. The ends lost 4 bases at V and 3 bases at J; junction bases unmatched: 7. The CDR3 loop reads CASSRGGVATDTQYF. CDR3 DNA, as far as it was read: TGCGCCAGCAGTCGGGGGGGAGTAGCGACAGATACG.

This clone was seen repeatedly, ten times or more. The CDR3 goes on 3 residues after the read ends, and that part is filled in from the germline J gene. The chain combines TRBV28 with TRBJ2-7; TRBD2 agrees at 7 bases. CDR3 length: 12 residues. Germline values: CDR1 MDHEN, CDR2 SYDVKM. V shed 6 bases, J shed 4 bases, and the junction held 3 bases outside the gene matches. The CDR3 DNA, read in part, is TGTGCCAGCAGCGGCGGGAGATACGAG. Translating gives CASSGGRYE. The complete CDR3 sequence is CASSGGRYEQYF.

This clone was observed at least ten times. The DNA ends 3 residues before the CDR3 does, and the rest of the CDR3 is filled in from the germline J gene. The V gene is TRBV19, the J gene TRBJ2-1, with D perhaps matching TRBD1 (5 bases). The CDR3 is 15 residues long. Germline CDR1 is LNHDA and CDR2 is SQIVND (reference sequence). The V and J ends lost 1 base and 5 bases respectively, with 12 bases between them. The CDR3 region is CASSIGLGHHNEQFF. CDR3 DNA, as far as it was read: TGTGCCAGTAGTATAGGCCTTGGACACCACAATGAG.

This clone showed up many times. Germline and junction disagree at one end, which may indicate a read error. The read terminates 3 residues ahead of where the CDR3 ends, so the germline J gene completes it. The chain links TRBV4-2 to TRBJ2-7, with TRBD1 as a possible D gene (5 bases). This CDR3 has 13 residues. Germline V lookup: CDR1 LGHNA, CDR2 YNFKEQ. The CDR3 reads CASSQENRGEQYF. CDR3 DNA (partial): TGCGCCAGCAGCCAAGAGAATAGGGGCGAG.

This clone was recorded many times. The read is 3 residues too short to cover the CDR3 end, so that end is filled in from the germline J gene. This sequence joins TRBV10-3 and TRBJ2-3; D not certain. Germline V gene data show CDR1 as ENHRY and CDR2 as SYGVKD. This CDR3 is built from 13 residues. Incomplete CDR3 DNA: TGTGCCATCAGTGCAGATAGCAATCAGCCG. Protein sequence: CAISADSNQP. The whole CDR3 sequence is CAISADSNQPQYF.

This clone occurred many times. The read is 3 residues too short to cover the CDR3 end, so that end is filled in from the germline J gene. This chain uses TRBV6-1 with TRBJ2-2, with D possibly TRBD1 on 5 matching bases. CDR1 is MNHNS and CDR2 is SASEGT in the germline V gene. The CDR3 has 15 amino acids. The V end was cut by 1 base, the J end by 2 bases, with 8 bases between. CDR3 DNA, as far as it was read: TGTGCCAGCAGTGAAGGAAGGGGTAACACCGGGGAG. This encodes CASSEGRGNTGE. The full CDR3 is CASSEGRGNTGELFF.

The CDR3 is CASSLQDPRSSTDTYTF. The DNA read from the CDR3 is TGTGCCAGCAGCTTACAGGATCCTAGATCTAGCACAGATACC. The chain joins TRBV7-6 to TRBJ1-2; D is undetermined. From the germline J gene comes the end of the CDR3, since the read stops 3 residues before it. Germline CDR1 reads SGHVS; CDR2 reads FNYEAQ. This CDR3 spans 17 amino acids.

This clone has a count of ten or more. The CDR3 end is not reached by the read, which stops 3 residues before it; the germline J gene fills it in. The chain has TRBV29-1 and TRBJ1-1; D is uncertain. Germline CDR1 and CDR2: SQVTM and ANQGSEA. Trimming cost V 5 bases and J 0 bases, with 10 bases left between them. The CDR3 length is 13 residues. CDR3 protein: CSVQADLNTEAFF. Partial CDR3 DNA: TGCAGCGTTCAGGCCGATTTGAACACTGAA.

This clone occurred many times. The sequence runs out 3 residues before the end of the CDR3; the remainder is reconstructed from the germline J gene. The rearrangement links TRBV7-9 to TRBJ2-7; 8 bases fit TRBD2. Germline lookup yields CDR1 SEHNR and CDR2 FQNEAQ (reference sequence). Trimming at V came to 5 bases and at J to 4 bases, leaving 10 bases not matched to a gene. The CDR3 consists of 15 residues. CDR3 DNA, as far as it was read: TGTGCCAGCAGCCCGGGAGGGACTCTTAATTACGAG. It translates to CASSPGGTLNYE. The full CDR3 protein reads CASSPGGTLNYEQYF.

This clone was picked up many times. Coverage ceases 3 residues before the CDR3 finishes, and the germline J gene fills in the end. The V and J genes are TRBV20-1 and TRBJ2-3; the match to TRBD2 covers 8 bases. The ends lost 6 bases at V and 3 bases at J; junction bases unmatched: 14. Germline V gene sequence: CDR1 DFQATT, CDR2 SNEGSKA (reference sequence). The CDR3 extends over 16 amino acids. The sequenced CDR3 bases are TGCAGTGCCCTTATAGCTAAACTAGCGGATACAGATACG. Translated, it gives CSALIAKLADTDT. The complete CDR3 sequence is CSALIAKLADTDTQYF.

At least ten counts were recorded for this clone. The read terminates 3 residues ahead of where the CDR3 ends, so the germline J gene completes it. This sample includes further DNA sequences coding for the same CDR3. The chain has TRBV4-1 and TRBJ2-1; TRBD2 matches 12 bases. The V gene end was trimmed by 3 bases and the J gene end by 7 bases; junction bases not matched to a gene: 7. The V gene's germline CDR1 is MGHRA and CDR2 YSYEKL. The CDR3 spans 16 residues. The sequenced CDR3 bases are TGCGCCAGCAGCCAGGAGGGACTAGCGGGTAAAAATGAG. The encoded protein is CASSQEGLAGKNE. In full, the CDR3 is CASSQEGLAGKNEQFF.